Listed below are T cell receptor beta chains from one sample, sequenced in a study of blood T cell repertoires in COVID-19. The data were produced by immunoSEQ multiplex PCR, yet TCRdb's version contains in-frame clones alone and is incomplete. The sample has 35,000 to 45,000 clones; 85% are singletons. Sequenced: peripheral blood. The receptors here all came from a woman aged 70-85 years in a cohort sampled during active COVID-19. Each CDR3 is given with its conserved first and last residue. D genes are given only for firm matches. Not every row has a clone size; where given, it reads once, few, many or a size class.

>.|TRBJ2-7|.|TRBV2
TGTGCCAGCCGGGACAACTCCTACGAGCAGTACTTC
CASRDNSYEQYF
>.|TRBJ2-7|.|TRBV27
TGTGCCAGCAGTAGTTTTGGCGGCAGAACCTACGAGCAGTACTTC
CASSSFGGRTYEQYF
>.|TRBJ2-1|.|TRBV6-4
TGTGCCAGCAGCATGGACAGCATCTCCTACAATGAGCAGTTCTTC
CASSMDSISYNEQFF
>.|TRBJ1-2|TRBD1|TRBV7-2
TGTGCCAGCAGCTTTCCGGGACAGGGGCCGGGGGGCTACACCTTC
CASSFPGQGPGGYTF
>.|TRBJ2-7|.|TRBV7-9
TGTGCCAGCAGCTTATTAGGGCCACAGGGCTTAACCTACGAGCAGTACTTC
CASSLLGPQGLTYEQYF
>once|TRBJ1-1|.|TRBV18
TGTGCCAGCTCACCAAGTCTCGGGACTGGAAACACTGAAGCTTTCTTT
CASSPSLGTGNTEAFF
>.|TRBJ2-7|.|TRBV28
TGTGCCAGCAGTTTGGGTCCGGGCGGGCCATCCTACGAGCAGTACTTC
CASSLGPGGPSYEQYF
>.|TRBJ1-1|TRBD1|TRBV6-6
TGTGCCAGCAGTTCCCGGGGACAGGGTGATACTGAAGCTTTCTTT
CASSSRGQGDTEAFF
>.|TRBJ2-7|TRBD1|TRBV10-2
TGCGCCAGCAACCAAGACAGGGGGGGAGAGCAGTACTTC
CASNQDRGGEQYF
>few|TRBJ1-1|.|TRBV5-1
TGCGCCAGCAGCGGTCAGTTCAACGAAGCTTTCTTT
CASSGQFNEAFF
>.|TRBJ2-5|.|TRBV20-1
TGCAGTGCTAGAGGAGACTTGACCCAGTACTTC
CSARGDLTQYF
>.|TRBJ2-2|.|TRBV7-8
TGTGCCAGCAGCCTTACAGTGAACACCGGGGAGCTGTTTTTT
CASSLTVNTGELFF
>.|TRBJ1-2|.|TRBV29-1
TGCAGCATCCCACGGAGGGAGGGCGGCGGCTACACCTTC
CSIPRREGGGYTF
>.|TRBJ2-1|.|TRBV6-6
TGTGCCAGCACAACCATCAGCTACAATGAGCAGTTCTTC
CASTTISYNEQFF
>.|TRBJ2-6|.|TRBV7-9
TGTGCCAGCAGCTTAGGAGAGGCCAACGTCCTGACTTTC
CASSLGEANVLTF
>.|TRBJ2-5|.|TRBV12-3/TRBV12-4
TGTGCCAGCAGTTTAGGGGAGGCGGAGACCCAGTACTTC
CASSLGEAETQYF
>.|TRBJ1-5|TRBD1|TRBV6-6
TGTGCCAGCACCACAGGGGTAAGTCAGCCCCAGCATTTT
CASTTGVSQPQHF
>.|TRBJ2-1|.|TRBV21-1
TGTGCCAGCAGCAAAGAGAGGTTCGGGCAGGGGGGTGGCAATGAGCAGTTCTTC
CASSKERFGQGGGNEQFF
>.|TRBJ2-7|TRBD2|TRBV6-6
TGTGCCAGCAGTTCGGGACTAGCGGGAGGGAACGAGCAGTACTTC
CASSSGLAGGNEQYF
>.|TRBJ1-1|TRBD1|TRBV5-1
TGCGCCAGCTCTATACAGGGGGCTGACACTGAAGCTTTCTTT
CASSIQGADTEAFF
>few|TRBJ1-6|TRBD1|TRBV7-3
TGTGCCAGCAGCTTGACAGGGAATAATTCACCCCTCCACTTT
CASSLTGNNSPLHF
>.|TRBJ1-3|.|TRBV6-5
TGTGCCAGCAGTTACTCGAGCGGAACTGGAAACACCATATATTTT
CASSYSSGTGNTIYF
>.|TRBJ2-7|TRBD2|TRBV29-1
TGCAGCGTCGGGACTACCGCCTACGAGCAGTACTTC
CSVGTTAYEQYF
>.|TRBJ2-4|TRBD2|TRBV10-1
TGCGCCAGATCTAGCGGGGTTCAGTACTTC
CARSSGVQYF
>.|TRBJ2-7|.|TRBV19
TGTGCCAGTACCCCGGGTTCGCACTCCTACGAGCAGTACTTC
CASTPGSHSYEQYF
>.|TRBJ1-1|TRBD1|TRBV2
TGTGCCAGCCAGACAGGGATGAACACTGAAGCTTTCTTT
CASQTGMNTEAFF
>.|TRBJ2-3|.|TRBV5-1
TGCGCCAGCACGCCGGGACAAAACACAGATACGCAGTATTTT
CASTPGQNTDTQYF
>.|TRBJ2-4|.|TRBV28
TGTGCCAGCAGTTTAAGTCAGATCTCGGCCAAAAACATTCAGTACTTC
CASSLSQISAKNIQYF
>.|TRBJ1-2|.|TRBV27
TGTGCCAGCAGTTTAACGGGAGTACACCCCTATGGCTACACCTTC
CASSLTGVHPYGYTF
>once|TRBJ1-1|.|TRBV5-1
TGCGCCAGCAGGGAGGTTGGAAACACTGAAGCTTTCTTT
CASREVGNTEAFF
>.|TRBJ1-1|.|TRBV7-2
TGTGCCAGCAGCTTATTGGGTAGCGTCGAAGCAAACACTGAAGCTTTCTTT
CASSLLGSVEANTEAFF
>.|TRBJ1-6|TRBD1|TRBV28
TGTGCCAGCAGTCGGCCCGGGACAGCCAGGAGTTCACCCCTCCACTTT
CASSRPGTARSSPLHF
>.|TRBJ1-6|TRBD1|TRBV23-1
TGCGCCAGCAGTCAACCCGGCGGTACGTACCGGGACAGGGAAGGAGATTCACCCCTCCACTTT
CASSQPGGTYRDREGDSPLHF
>.|TRBJ2-2|TRBD1|TRBV27
TGTGCCAGCAGTTTAGACAGGGCGAACACCGGGGAGCTGTTTTTT
CASSLDRANTGELFF
>.|TRBJ1-5|.|TRBV30
TGTGCCTGGAGTGTCCCCGGGCAGCCCCAGCATTTT
CAWSVPGQPQHF
>.|TRBJ1-3|TRBD1|TRBV28
TGTGCCAGCAGTTTATACCACACAGGGGGTGGTGGAAACACCATATATTTT
CASSLYHTGGGGNTIYF
>.|TRBJ2-5|.|TRBV30
TGTGCCTGGAGGGTAAATCCTATAGAGACCCAGTACTTC
CAWRVNPIETQYF
>.|TRBJ2-7|.|TRBV9
TGTGCCAGCAGCGCAAGGGGTGGTACGTGGGGCGAGCAGTACTTC
CASSARGGTWGEQYF
>.|TRBJ2-7|.|TRBV28
TGTGCCAGCCTCCCGTCCTCCGGGGGAGCCTACGAGCAGTACTTC
CASLPSSGGAYEQYF
>.|TRBJ2-6|TRBD1|TRBV28
TGTGCCAGCAGTCCTCAGGGGGTCTCTGGGGCCAACGTCCTGACTTTC
CASSPQGVSGANVLTF
>.|TRBJ2-1|TRBD2|TRBV7-2
TGTGCCAGCAGCTCCTCCGGGACTAGCGGGAGAAAAGACAATGAGCAGTTCTTC
CASSSSGTSGRKDNEQFF
>.|TRBJ2-7|TRBD2|TRBV7-9
TGTGCCAGCAGCCCTAGCACTGGGACTAGCGGGAAAAACGAGCAGTACTTC
CASSPSTGTSGKNEQYF
>.|TRBJ2-5|.|TRBV29-1
TGCAGCGCTGTTCATACAGGACGAGTCCAAGAGACCCAGTACTTC
CSAVHTGRVQETQYF